This T cell receptor (beta chain) stems from a study of T cell responses to AZD1222 COVID-19 vaccine. The method was immunoSEQ multiplex PCR; TCRdb's version includes in-frame clones alone and lacks a portion of them. The table has about 140,000 clones, about 91% seen once. General study results and limits: A reported finding is that nearly half of spike-specific TCRs target unmutated variant regions.

CDR1 SGDLS and CDR2 YYNGEE come from the germline V gene. The CDR3 is 12 amino acids. The V gene end was trimmed by 3 bases and the J gene end by 6 bases; junction bases not matched to a gene: 2. In regard to this clone: Its target is unknown.

This TCR derives from an adult in good health. V gene TRBV9 combines with J gene TRBJ2-7, with 8 positions matching TRBD2. Sample: peripheral blood, taken on day 0 of AZD1222 vaccination. In DNA form, the CDR3 reads TGTGCCAGCAGCGCCCGGGAGGGCGAGCAGTACTTC. As protein: CASSAREGEQYF.